One sample yielded the 25 T cell receptor beta chains listed below, sequenced in a study of blood T cell repertoires in COVID-19. The data were produced by immunoSEQ multiplex PCR, yet TCRdb's version contains in-frame clones alone and is incomplete. The sample holds about 220,000 clones, 75% to 90% seen once. The sample taken for sequencing was peripheral blood. These TCRs come from a human donor in a cohort sampled during active COVID-19.

The chain carries TRBV9 and TRBJ2-2; 9 bases are shared with TRBD2. The CDR3 runs to 18 residues. V shed 0 bases and J 4 bases; nucleotides not matched to a gene: 10. Germline CDR1 is SGDLS and CDR2 is YYNGEE. The CDR3, as DNA: TGTGCCAGCAGCGTAGATGGTAGCGGGAGAGGAGGCACCGGGGAGCTGTTTTTT. Translating gives CASSVDGSGRGGTGELFF.

The rearrangement links TRBV5-4 to TRBJ1-2, with a tentative D call TRBD1 (5 bases). Germline values: CDR1 SGHNT, CDR2 YYREEE (reference sequence). V was trimmed by 7 bases and J by 4 bases, leaving 17 bases between them. The CDR3 has 14 residues. CDR3 sequence reads: CASRINPGGYGYTF. In nucleotides, the CDR3 is TGTGCCAGCCGCATAAACCCCGGGGGCTATGGCTACACCTTC.

This clone was seen a single time. The rearrangement joins TRBV4-1 to TRBJ2-7; D not certain. This CDR3 has 13 residues. V was shortened by 0 bases and J by 3 bases, with 6 bases between the two germline ends. Germline CDR1 MGHRA, CDR2 YSYEKL. The CDR3 is CASSQDRDYEQYF. The CDR3 bases are TGCGCCAGCAGCCAAGATCGAGACTACGAGCAGTACTTC.

This clone has only a few counts. The chain joins TRBV19 to TRBJ1-2; TRBD1 is a possible D gene (5 bases). V was trimmed by 3 bases and J by 4 bases, leaving 12 bases between them. The CDR3 totals 14 residues. The germline CDR1 and CDR2 sequences are LNHDA and SQIVND (reference sequence). CDR3 DNA: TGTGCCAGTAGTATTGATAACAGGCGCTATGGCTACACCTTC. Its translation is CASSIDNRRYGYTF.

This clone was picked up one time. The gene calls are TRBV25-1 and TRBJ1-5, with 8 nucleotides matching TRBD1. The germline CDR1 and CDR2 sequences are MGHDK and SYGVNS. V dropped 4 bases and J dropped 2; count of bases not matched to a gene: 4. The CDR3 spans 15 residues. CDR3 sequence reads: CASSADRGGNQPQHF. The CDR3 DNA reads as TGTGCCAGCAGTGCTGACAGGGGAGGCAATCAGCCCCAGCATTTT.

This clone was detected only a few times. The chain joins TRBV5-1 to TRBJ2-7; D possibly corresponds to TRBD2 (5 bases). Germline V gene data show CDR1 as SGHRS and CDR2 as YFSETQ. The CDR3 is made up of 12 amino acids. Trimming removed 4 bases from V and 2 bases from J, with 7 bases in between. The CDR3 reads CASSREPYEQYF. DNA for the CDR3: TGCGCCAGCAGCAGGGAGCCCTACGAGCAGTACTTC. Supplemented by reference TRBV5-1 and TRBJ2-7, the full variable domain reads KAGVTQTPRYLIKTRGQQVTLSCSPISGHRSVSWYQQTPGQGLQFLFEYFSETQRNKGNFPGRFSGRQFSNSRSEMNVSTLELGDSALYLCASSREPYEQYFGPGTRLTVT.

This clone was recorded once. This rearrangement joins TRBV5-1 to TRBJ1-2; 7 nucleotides align to TRBD1. Trimming took 0 bases from V and 7 from J; bases not matched to a gene: 9. The CDR3 has 15 amino acids. Germline-derived CDR1 and CDR2 are SGHRS and YFSETQ. The CDR3: CASSLGATGSGGYTF. The CDR3 DNA is TGCGCCAGCAGCTTGGGGGCGACAGGGTCGGGTGGCTACACCTTC.

The rearrangement joins TRBV27 to TRBJ2-3; D remains unclear. V was shortened by 2 bases and J by 7 bases, with 10 bases between the two germline ends. CDR1 and CDR2 (germline): MNHEY, SMNVEV (reference sequence). The CDR3 is 13 amino acids. This CDR3 is CASSLDSPHTQYF. The CDR3 DNA sequence: TGTGCCAGCAGTTTAGATAGTCCTCATACGCAGTATTTT.

This chain connects TRBV19 to TRBJ2-2; 14 nucleotides agree with TRBD2. The length of the CDR3 is 17 residues. With 4 bases clipped from V and 6 bases from J, the junction kept 7 bases outside the gene matches. Germline CDR1 LNHDA, CDR2 SQIVND (reference sequence). The CDR3 reads CASSKTSGRVSAGELFF. As DNA, the CDR3 is TGTGCCAGTAGTAAGACTAGCGGGAGGGTTTCAGCCGGGGAGCTGTTTTTT.

The CDR3 DNA reads TGTGCCAGCAGCTGGAGTACATCGGTCAATGAGCAGTTCTTC. Residues: CASSWSTSVNEQFF. The rearrangement links TRBV7-9 to TRBJ2-1, with unresolved D. V was clipped by 4 bases and J by 6 bases, with 13 bases between them. Germline CDR1 SEHNR, CDR2 FQNEAQ (reference sequence). The CDR3 totals 14 residues.

This clone was picked up a small number of times. V gene TRBV2 combines with J gene TRBJ1-1; possibly TRBD1 for D (6 bases). V lost 4 bases, J lost 10 bases, and 16 bases lay in between. Looked up from germline, CDR1 is SNHLY and CDR2 is FYNNEI. CDR3 length equals 13 residues. CDR3 in DNA: TGTGCCAGCAGTGGTGAGCTGGGGGCTGGAGCTTTCTTT. Translating gives CASSGELGAGAFF.

The chain joins TRBV18 to TRBJ1-5, with 10 positions matching TRBD1. Unmatched junction bases numbered 2, after V lost 4 bases and J lost 2 bases. From germline, CDR1 is KGHSH and CDR2 LQKENI. The length of the CDR3 is 15 residues. The CDR3 sequence is CASSLGTGGNQPQHF. The CDR3 nucleotides are TGTGCCAGCTCACTTGGGACAGGGGGCAATCAGCCCCAGCATTTT. Looking up the rest from reference TRBV18 and TRBJ1-5 gives the full variable domain: NAGVMQNPRHLVRRRGQEARLRCSPMKGHSHVYWYRQLPEEGLKFMVYLQKENIIDESGMPKERFSAEFPKEGPSILRIQQVVRGDSAAYFCASSLGTGGNQPQHFGDGTRLSIL.

A single count supports this clone. V usage is TRBV18 and J usage is TRBJ2-7; TRBD2 matches 10 bases. This CDR3 is built from 14 residues. The germline V gene encodes CDR1 KGHSH and CDR2 LQKENI. Germline trimming cut 6 bases from V and 2 bases from J; bases unmatched to any gene: 4. Written as DNA, the CDR3 is TGTGCCAGCTCCCGGACTAGCGGAACCTACGAGCAGTACTTC. It specifies CASSRTSGTYEQYF.

The gene calls are TRBV7-2 and TRBJ1-1; TRBD1 matches 7 bases. With 3 bases clipped from V and 2 bases from J, the junction kept 9 bases outside the gene matches. Germline CDR1 is SGHTA and CDR2 is FQGNSA. The CDR3 extends over 16 amino acids. The CDR3 loop is CASSFYSLGGNTEAFF. CDR3 coding DNA: TGTGCCAGCAGCTTTTACTCTCTAGGGGGCAACACTGAAGCTTTCTTT.

This chain connects TRBV19 to TRBJ2-3; 9 bases are shared with TRBD2. This CDR3 is 15 amino acids long. The V and J ends lost 5 bases and 3 bases, in that order; junction bases with no gene match: 6. CDR1 and CDR2 from the germline V gene are LNHDA and SQIVND (reference sequence). The CDR3 sequence: CASSRASGKTDTQYF. The CDR3 DNA sequence: TGTGCCAGTAGTCGAGCTAGCGGGAAAACAGATACGCAGTATTTT. Together with reference TRBV19 and TRBJ2-3, the CDR3 gives the full variable domain: DGGITQSPKYLFRKEGQNVTLSCEQNLNHDAMYWYRQDPGQGLRLIYYSQIVNDFQKGDIAEGYSVSREKKESFPLTVTSAQKNPTAFYLCASSRASGKTDTQYFGPGTRLTVL.

This clone was counted once. CDR3 bases: TGTGCCAGCAGGAACAGGGGTTCCTACGAGCAGTACTTC. This encodes CASRNRGSYEQYF. The chain couples TRBV6-5 to TRBJ2-7; TRBD1 aligns across 7 bases. Germline CDR1 reads MNHEY; CDR2 reads SVGAGI. V was pared by 6 bases and J by 1 base, with 3 bases of the junction left unmatched. CDR3 length equals 13 residues.

V gene TRBV4-3 combines with J gene TRBJ2-7; TRBD1 might be the D (5 bases). With 0 bases removed from V and 4 bases from J, the gap between germline ends came to 13 bases. Germline CDR1 is LGHNA and CDR2 is YSLEER. The CDR3 covers 15 residues. This chain's CDR3 is CASSQETDNLYEQYF. In nucleotides, the CDR3 is TGCGCCAGCAGCCAAGAAACGGACAACCTATACGAGCAGTACTTC.

This clone was seen a single time. V is TRBV28 and J is TRBJ1-1; 9 bases are a match to TRBD1. With V trimmed by 2 bases and J by 4 bases, 5 bases remained unmatched. Germline CDR1 and CDR2: MDHEN and SYDVKM. This CDR3 is built from 15 residues. Here the CDR3 DNA reads TGTGCCAGCAGTTTAAACAGGGGGCGGGGCACTGAAGCTTTCTTT. This translates into CASSLNRGRGTEAFF. Complete variable domain (other parts from reference TRBV28 and TRBJ1-1): DVKVTQSSRYLVKRTGEKVFLECVQDMDHENMFWYRQDPGLGLRLIYFSYDVKMKEKGDIPEGYSVSREKKERFSLILESASTNQTSMYLCASSLNRGRGTEAFFGQGTRLTVV.

The V gene is TRBV18, the J gene TRBJ2-7; the D is unclear. The ends were cut back, 7 bases at V and 0 bases at J, with 7 bases in the middle. Germline lookup yields CDR1 KGHSH and CDR2 LQKENI. There are 12 residues in the CDR3. CDR3 residues: CASCESSYEQYF. Written as DNA, the CDR3 is TGTGCCAGCTGCGAGAGCTCCTACGAGCAGTACTTC.

The V call is TRBV24-1, the J call TRBJ2-1, with 12 positions matching TRBD2. The CDR3 spans 16 residues. The germline gives CDR1 KGHDR, CDR2 SFDVKD. After removal of 4 bases from V and 5 bases from J, the junction contained 5 bases not matched to a gene. Here the CDR3 reads CATSDPGLAGNNEQFF. The CDR3 DNA reads TGTGCCACCAGTGACCCGGGACTAGCGGGTAACAATGAGCAGTTCTTC.

Here the CDR3 reads CASSLSGNTGELFF. CDR3 bases: TGTGCCAGCAGCTTATCGGGGAACACCGGGGAGCTGTTTTTT. This sequence joins TRBV7-2 and TRBJ2-2; D gene unclear. This CDR3 has 14 residues. Germline lookup yields CDR1 SGHTA and CDR2 FQGNSA. Trimming removed 2 bases at V and 1 base at J, with 5 bases between.

In this sample, this clone turned up a few times. The genes are TRBV30 and TRBJ1-1; a weak D match, TRBD1 (6 bases). Germline CDR1 and CDR2: GTSNPN and SVGIG (reference sequence). Trimming shortened V by 7 bases and J by 2 bases, and 17 bases separated the two germline ends. The CDR3 runs to 14 residues. In DNA form, the CDR3 reads TGTGCCTCCCCTATGGGGGGGCGTAACACTGAAGCTTTCTTT. Protein product: CASPMGGRNTEAFF. The complete variable domain, with remaining parts taken from reference TRBV30 and TRBJ1-1, reads SQTIHQWPATLVQPVGSPLSLECTVEGTSNPNLYWYRQAAGRGLQLLFYSVGIGQISSEVPQNLSASRPQDRQFILSSKKLLLSDSGFYLCASPMGGRNTEAFFGQGTRLTVV.

The chain combines TRBV27 with TRBJ2-7, with 9 positions matching TRBD1. V dropped 8 bases and J dropped 9; count of bases not matched to a gene: 14. CDR1 and CDR2 from the germline V gene are MNHEY and SMNVEV (reference sequence). The CDR3 has 14 residues. CDR3 residues: CASSHGQGIHAQYF. CDR3 DNA sequence: TGTGCCAGCTCCCACGGACAGGGGATCCATGCGCAGTACTTC.

This clone appeared a few times. DNA for the CDR3: TGTGCCAGCAGCACCGACGGACACGAGTACTTC. Translating gives CASSTDGHEYF. This chain connects TRBV7-9 to TRBJ2-7, with D perhaps matching TRBD1 (5 bases). Germline CDR1 SEHNR, CDR2 FQNEAQ (reference sequence). CDR3 length: 11 amino acids. V shed 5 bases and J shed 11 bases, with 13 bases lying between them. Drawing the rest from reference TRBV7-9 and TRBJ2-7, the complete variable domain is DTGVSQNPRHKITKRGQNVTFRCDPISEHNRLYWYRQTLGQGPEFLTYFQNEAQLEKSRLLSDRFSAERPKGSFSTLEIQRTEQGDSAMYLCASSTDGHEYFGPGTRLTVT.

The rearrangement joins TRBV21-1 to TRBJ1-1. TRBV21-1 is listed as a pseudogene. There are 16 residues in the CDR3. The CDR3 DNA is TGTGCCAGCAGCAAAGAGGGGGGGACTGGGAACACTGAAGCTTTCTTT. Its protein product is CASSKEGGTGNTEAFF.